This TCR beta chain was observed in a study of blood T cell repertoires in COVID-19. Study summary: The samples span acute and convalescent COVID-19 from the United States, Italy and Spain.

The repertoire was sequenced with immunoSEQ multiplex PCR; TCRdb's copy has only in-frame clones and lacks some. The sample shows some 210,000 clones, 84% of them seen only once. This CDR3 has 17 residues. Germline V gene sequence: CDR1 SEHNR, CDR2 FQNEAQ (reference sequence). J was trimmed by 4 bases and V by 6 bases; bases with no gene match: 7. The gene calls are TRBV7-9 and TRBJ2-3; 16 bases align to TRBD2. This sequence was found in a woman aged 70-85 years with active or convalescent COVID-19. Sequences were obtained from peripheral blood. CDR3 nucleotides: TGTGCCAGCAGGTTCTCCGGGACTAGCGGGAGGGCAGATACGCAGTATTTT. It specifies CASRFSGTSGRADTQYF.